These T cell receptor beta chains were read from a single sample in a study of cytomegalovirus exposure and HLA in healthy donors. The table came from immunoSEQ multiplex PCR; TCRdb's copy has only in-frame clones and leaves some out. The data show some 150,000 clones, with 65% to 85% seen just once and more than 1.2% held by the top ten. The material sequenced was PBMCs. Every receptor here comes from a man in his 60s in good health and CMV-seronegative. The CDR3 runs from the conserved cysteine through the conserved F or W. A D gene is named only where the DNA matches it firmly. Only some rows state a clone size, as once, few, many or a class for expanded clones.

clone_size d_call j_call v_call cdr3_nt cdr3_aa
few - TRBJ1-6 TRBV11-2 TGTGCCAGCAGCTTGTCGGGTAATAATTCACCCCTCCACTTT CASSLSGNNSPLHF
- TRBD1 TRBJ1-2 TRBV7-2 TGTGCCAGCAGGCCGACAGGGGGCAGGTATGGCTACACCTTC CASRPTGGRYGYTF
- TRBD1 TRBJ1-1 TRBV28 TGTGCCAGCTCAATACAGGGGGCGCGGGTCACTGAAGCTTTCTTT CASSIQGARVTEAFF
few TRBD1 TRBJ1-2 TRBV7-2 TGTGCCAGCAGCGTACCGGGACAGGGCTTCTATGGCTACACCTTC CASSVPGQGFYGYTF
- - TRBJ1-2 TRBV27 TGTGCCAGCAGTTTCCAGAAGGGGGTAGGCTACACCTTC CASSFQKGVGYTF
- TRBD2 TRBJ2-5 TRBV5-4 TGTGCCAGCAGCGGGGACGCCGGGACTATGTCGCGGACCCAGTACTTC CASSGDAGTMSRTQYF
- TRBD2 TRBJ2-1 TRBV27 TGTGCCAGCAGTTTATCCCCCGGACTAGGGGATGAGCAGTTCTTC CASSLSPGLGDEQFF
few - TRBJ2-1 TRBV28 TGTGCCAGCAGCCGGAGTCCCCCCCATGAGCAGTTCTTC CASSRSPPHEQFF
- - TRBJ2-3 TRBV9 TGTGCCAGCAGCGCGTCAGGGAAGGCAGATACGCAGTATTTT CASSASGKADTQYF
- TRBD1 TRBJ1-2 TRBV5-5 TGTGCCAGCAGCCCGGGACAGGGGTCCTACTATGGCTACACCTTC CASSPGQGSYYGYTF
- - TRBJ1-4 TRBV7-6 TGTGCCAGCAGCTCGCTTAATGCAGGGGCAACTAATGAAAAACTGTTTTTT CASSSLNAGATNEKLFF
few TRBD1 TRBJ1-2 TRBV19 TGTGCCAGTAGTATGGGACAGGAGTTCTATGGCTACACCTTC CASSMGQEFYGYTF
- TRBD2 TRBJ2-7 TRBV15 TGTGCCACCGATCGCGGGGGGCACCCCTACGAGCAGTACTTC CATDRGGHPYEQYF
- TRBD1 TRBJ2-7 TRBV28 TGTGCCAGCAGTACCATGACGACAGGGGGCCTCTCCTACGAGCAGTACTTC CASSTMTTGGLSYEQYF
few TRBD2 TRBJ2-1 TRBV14 TGTGCCAGCCGACCTGGTGGAACTAGCGGGAGCAATGAGCAGTTCTTC CASRPGGTSGSNEQFF
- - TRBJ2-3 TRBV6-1 TGTGCCAGCAGTGAAAAAAACTACTCGCAGTATTTT CASSEKNYSQYF
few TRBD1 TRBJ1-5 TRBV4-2 TGTGCCAGCAGCCATGGGTTGGGACAGGGGGCTTATCAGCCCCAGCATTTT CASSHGLGQGAYQPQHF
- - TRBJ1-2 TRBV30 TGTGCCTGGAGTTTCTGGCGCGGGGGCCCATTTTATGGCTACACCTTC CAWSFWRGGPFYGYTF
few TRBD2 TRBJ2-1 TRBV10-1 TGCGCCAGCAGGGGACTAGCGGGATCCGAGCAGTTCTTC CASRGLAGSEQFF
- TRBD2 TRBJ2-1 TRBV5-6 TGTGCCAGCAGCGCGGAGGGACTAGCTTCTTTCAATGAGCAGTTCTTC CASSAEGLASFNEQFF
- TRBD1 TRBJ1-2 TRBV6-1 TGTGCCAGCAGTCCACTTACAGGGGTCAACTATGGCTACACCTTC CASSPLTGVNYGYTF
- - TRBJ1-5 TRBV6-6 TGTGCCAGCAGTTATACAGGGAGCAATCAGCCCCAGCATTTT CASSYTGSNQPQHF
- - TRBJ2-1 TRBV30 TGTGCCTGGGGACTATCAAGTTCCTACAATGAGCAGTTCTTC CAWGLSSSYNEQFF
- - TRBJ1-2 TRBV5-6 TGTGCCAGCAGCTCCGGACTGAACTATGGCTACACCTTC CASSSGLNYGYTF
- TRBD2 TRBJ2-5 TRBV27 TGTGCCAGCAGTTCAACCCCCCCCTGGGGGGGAGGTTCGGAGACCCAGTACTTC CASSSTPPWGGGSETQYF
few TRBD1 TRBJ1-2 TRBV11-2 TGTGCCAGCAGCTTAGATGGGACAGGGAACTATGGCTACACCTTC CASSLDGTGNYGYTF
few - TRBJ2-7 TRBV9 TGTGCCAGCAGCGTAGGTCTTTATAACTACGAGCAGTACTTC CASSVGLYNYEQYF
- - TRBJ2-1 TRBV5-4 TGTGCCAGCAGCTTCGTACAGGTGGGCTTGAATGAGCAGTTCTTC CASSFVQVGLNEQFF
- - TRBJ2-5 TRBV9 TGTGCCAGCAGCTCCCCGAGAGCCTTATTGGGGGCCAAAGAGACCCAGTACTTC CASSSPRALLGAKETQYF
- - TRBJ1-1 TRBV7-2 TGTGCCAGCAGCTTAGAACAGGGCCAACAAGCTTTCTTT CASSLEQGQQAFF
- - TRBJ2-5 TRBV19 TGTGCCAGTACCCAAGGGGGCCCGGGGGCCCAGTACTTC CASTQGGPGAQYF
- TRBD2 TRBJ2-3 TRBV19 TGTGCCAGTTCTCTAGCGGGGGCCACAGATACGCAGTATTTT CASSLAGATDTQYF
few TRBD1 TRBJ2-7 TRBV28 TGTGCCAGCAGTAGCCCGGGACAGAATGCCTACGAGCAGTACTTC CASSSPGQNAYEQYF
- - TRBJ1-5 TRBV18 TGTGCCAGCTCAGAGGGATCCAATCAGCCCCAGCATTTT CASSEGSNQPQHF
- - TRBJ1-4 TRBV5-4 TGTGCCAGCAGCCTCGGCGGGAATACTGGTGAAAAACTGTTTTTT CASSLGGNTGEKLFF
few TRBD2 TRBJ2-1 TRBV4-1 TGCGCCAGCAGCCCTACACTAGCGGGGGACTACAATGAGCAGTTCTTC CASSPTLAGDYNEQFF
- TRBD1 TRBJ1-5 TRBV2 TGTGCCAGCAGCGCAATCGGACAGGGGGTTGGTCAGCCCCAGCATTTT CASSAIGQGVGQPQHF
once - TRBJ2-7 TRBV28 TGTGCCAGCTCCACAGGGATCTACGAGCAGTACTTC CASSTGIYEQYF
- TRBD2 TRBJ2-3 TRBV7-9 TGTGCCAGCAGCGCCCGACTAGCGGCTAGCACAGATACGCAGTATTTT CASSARLAASTDTQYF
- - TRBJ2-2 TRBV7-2 TGTGCCAGCAGCTTAGGGACATGGACCGGGGAGCTGTTTTTT CASSLGTWTGELFF
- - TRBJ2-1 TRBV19 TGTGCCAGTAGTATACTCGGAGACTACAATGAGCAGTTCTTC CASSILGDYNEQFF
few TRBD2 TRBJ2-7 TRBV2 TGTGCCAGCACCCCTAGCGGGGGGAGCTCCTACGAGCAGTACTTC CASTPSGGSSYEQYF
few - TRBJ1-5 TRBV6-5 TGTGCCAGCAGTTCTGTCCCCGGGGTTCAGCCCCAGCATTTT CASSSVPGVQPQHF
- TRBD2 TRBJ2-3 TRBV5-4 TGTGCCAGCAGCTCCTCCGGGACTAGCGGAGATACGCAGTATTTT CASSSSGTSGDTQYF
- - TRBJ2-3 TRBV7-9 TGTGCCAGCAGCAGGACAGCCACAGATACGCAGTATTTT CASSRTATDTQYF
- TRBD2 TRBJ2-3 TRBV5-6 TGTGCCAGCAGCTTTTTCCGAGCGGGAGAGAGCACAGATACGCAGTATTTT CASSFFRAGESTDTQYF
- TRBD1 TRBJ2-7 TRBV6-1 TGTGCCAGCAGTGATCGCAACCGGGACAGGGGCTACGAGCAGTACTTC CASSDRNRDRGYEQYF
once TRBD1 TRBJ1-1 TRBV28 TGTGCCAGCAGTAGATCAGGGGGCACTGAAGCTTTCTTT CASSRSGGTEAFF
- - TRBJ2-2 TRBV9 TGTGCCAGCAGCGAAGGCCGAGGCACCGGGGAGCTGTTTTTT CASSEGRGTGELFF
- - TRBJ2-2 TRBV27 TGTGCCAGCAGTGCGAGACTTCTTACCGCGAACACCGGGGAGCTGTTTTTT CASSARLLTANTGELFF
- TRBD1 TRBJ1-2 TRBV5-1 TGCGCCAGCAGCTTGGGGCCAGGGGGTCCTAACTATGGCTACACCTTC CASSLGPGGPNYGYTF
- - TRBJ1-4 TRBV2 TGTGCCAGCAGTGGTAGCGGGGTCCCGAATGAAAAACTGTTTTTT CASSGSGVPNEKLFF
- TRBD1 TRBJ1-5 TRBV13 TGTGCCAGCAGCTTTCACAGGGGAGCGAGGCAGCCCCAGCATTTT CASSFHRGARQPQHF